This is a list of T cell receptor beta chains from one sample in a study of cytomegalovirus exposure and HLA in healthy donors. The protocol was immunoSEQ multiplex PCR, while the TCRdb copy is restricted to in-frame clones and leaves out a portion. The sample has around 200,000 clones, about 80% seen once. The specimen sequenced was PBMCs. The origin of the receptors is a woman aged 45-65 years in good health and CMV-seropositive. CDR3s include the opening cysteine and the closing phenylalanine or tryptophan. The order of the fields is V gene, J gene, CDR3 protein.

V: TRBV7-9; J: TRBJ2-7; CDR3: CASSLAGPAYEQYF
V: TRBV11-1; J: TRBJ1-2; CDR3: CASSLTGDGYTF
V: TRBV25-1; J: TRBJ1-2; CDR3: CASSVDSPLYGYTF
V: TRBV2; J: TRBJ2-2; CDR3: CASSDRDTPSGELFF
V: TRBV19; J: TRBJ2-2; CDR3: CASSKLAGSRRQAGELFF
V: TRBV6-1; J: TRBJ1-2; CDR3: CASSEGRDTAYGYTF
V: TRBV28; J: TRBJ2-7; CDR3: CASSSGTYEQYF
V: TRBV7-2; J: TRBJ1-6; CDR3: CASSLGPHRSSYNSPLHF
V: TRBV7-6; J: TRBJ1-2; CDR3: CASSPQGAANCGYTF
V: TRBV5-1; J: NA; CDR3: CASSLTQGSYEQYF
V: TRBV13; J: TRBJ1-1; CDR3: CASSLERGSTEAFF
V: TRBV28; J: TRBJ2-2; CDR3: CASREESGTGELFF
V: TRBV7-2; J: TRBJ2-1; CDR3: CASSPGSYNEQFF
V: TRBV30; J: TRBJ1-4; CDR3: CAWSSIRGPEKLFF
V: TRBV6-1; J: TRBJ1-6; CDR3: CASSEELPSPLHF
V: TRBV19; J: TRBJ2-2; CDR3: CASTMAHSSGGAVGELFF
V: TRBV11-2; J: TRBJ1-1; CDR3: CASSLAVGGFEAFF
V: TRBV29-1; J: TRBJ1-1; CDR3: CSVFGVGEVAFF
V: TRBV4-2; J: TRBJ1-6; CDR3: CASSQDKDSLKPLHF
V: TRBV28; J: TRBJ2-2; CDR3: CASRAPGQGAKAGELFF
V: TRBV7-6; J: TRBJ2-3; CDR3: CASSAHPPTSGGRNTQYF
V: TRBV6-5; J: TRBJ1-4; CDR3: CASRSGQGSYEKLFF
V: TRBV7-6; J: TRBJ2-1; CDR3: CASSKLAGDFNEQFF
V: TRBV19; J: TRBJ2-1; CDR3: CASSGSASNPVNEQFF
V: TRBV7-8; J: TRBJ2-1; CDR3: CASSNVTGVTREQFF
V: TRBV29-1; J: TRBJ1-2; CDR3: CSVEDLGTGGFGYTF
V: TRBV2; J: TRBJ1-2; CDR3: CASRAKGAWVYGYTF
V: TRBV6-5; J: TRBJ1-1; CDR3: CASSQGVMNTEAFF
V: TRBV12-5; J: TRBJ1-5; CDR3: CASGFPGTRRNQPQHF
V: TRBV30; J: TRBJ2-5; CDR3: CAWEEGLKTQYF
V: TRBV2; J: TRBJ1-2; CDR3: CASSDGDRGREYGYTF
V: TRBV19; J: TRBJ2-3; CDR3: CASTSGANPFTDTQYF
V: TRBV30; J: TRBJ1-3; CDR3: CAWSTGEGNTIYF
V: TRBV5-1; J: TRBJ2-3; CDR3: CASSFITGGTDTQYF
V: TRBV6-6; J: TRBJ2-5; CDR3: CASSPQRNFQETQYF
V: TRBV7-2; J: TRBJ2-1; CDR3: CASSLESGGYNEQFF
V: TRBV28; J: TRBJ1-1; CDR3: CASRRQGVRTEAFF
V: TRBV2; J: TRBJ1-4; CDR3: CASSDDEAGSNEKLFF
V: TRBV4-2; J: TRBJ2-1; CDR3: CASSQADRVKYNEQFF
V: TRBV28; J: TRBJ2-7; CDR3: CASSLSDDEREQYF
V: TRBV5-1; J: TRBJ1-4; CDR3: CASRGQGADYEKLFF
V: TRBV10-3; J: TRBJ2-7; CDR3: CAISESWGAYEQYF